The source of this T cell receptor (beta chain) is a study of cytomegalovirus exposure and HLA in healthy donors (TCRdb year 2017). With respect to the entire study: According to an earlier analysis of several hundred of the donors, roughly 180 million T cells yielded some 110 million unique TCR beta sequences and 276 Gb of sequence data. Donor age, sex, ethnicity and CMV serostatus were compiled together with the repertoire data. An earlier analysis of roughly 580 of the donors used high-throughput TCR beta sequencing to judge whether each TCR beta V gene segment behaved as functional or pseudogenic. The study was designed to test whether signatures of past pathogen exposure could be identified by cataloging public T cell receptors. Among 350 to 400 genotyped donors of the cohort, an average of roughly 240,000 unique TCR beta nucleotide sequences were sequenced per donor, about a sixth of them non-productive. Class I and class II HLA loci were covered by the typing at four-digit resolution. Roughly 300 gigabases of sequencing data and roughly 81 million unique TCR sequences made up an early release that covered 500 to 700 HLA-typed donors. Every repertoire in the discovery cohort had been generated on one and the same sequencing platform. Rather than using new phenotypic data, the later analysis identified candidate immune exposures from TCR beta sequences and from how often those sequences occurred across donors. Besides the first cohort of under 700 subjects, a separate validation cohort made up of about 120 different subjects was used. A later genetic analysis took genome-wide SNP genotypes for about three fifths of the roughly 670 donors and used that subset as a discovery cohort. The genetic ancestry cluster associated with self-reported Caucasian donors included around four fifths of the approximately 410 genotyped donors. To study patterns of TCR occurrence, a later analysis re-analyzed previously published TCR beta repertoires from around 660 donors and added high-resolution HLA genotyping. Typing coverage differed by locus: A, B, C, DRB1 and DQB1 were typed in about 629-640 donors, DQA1 in about 500, DPA1 in approximately 600, and DPB1 in about 450. The study profiled the T cell repertoires of 550 to 700 subjects by immunosequencing and related them to cytomegalovirus serostatus. To predict cytomegalovirus infection status, the study brought together high-throughput TCR immunosequencing, statistical association of individual TCRs with disease status, and machine learning. A handful of DR-DQ haplotypes were handled as single units for association and clustering because linkage in the cohort was strong.

V loses 3 bases of germline sequence and J loses 3 bases, and the interval between the two ends is 15 bases. CDR1 and CDR2, per the germline V gene, are SGDLS and YYNGEE. The CDR3 runs 15 residues from the cysteine to the phenylalanine. Only CDR3 DNA is held: 45 bases, read in frame from base 1. Receptor libraries were prepared by the immunoSEQ multiplex PCR assay. For the multiplex PCR, a mixture combining 60 forward primers for TCR Vbeta segments and 13 reverse primers for TCR Jbeta segments was used. Amplification of the CDR3 region of rearranged TCR beta genes was performed with a multiplex PCR assay on genomic DNA. The Illumina HiSeq System was used to sequence the amplified TCR beta libraries as 87-base-pair reads. The authors' pipeline ran thus. A later analysis tallied tens of millions of unique TCR beta chains across the 550 to 850 repertoires, and around 9.9 million of those chains were shared by two or more donors. Raw reads were error-corrected and collapsed into unique sequences with a nearest-neighbor algorithm that merged closely related sequences to remove PCR and sequencing errors. Alignment of CDR3 sequences to IMGT reference sequences was used to assign V, D and J gene segments. For a sequence to be retained, at least a six-nucleotide match to both a V gene segment and a J gene segment was required. A rearrangement was called productive if the CDR3 had no stop codons and remained in frame with V and J, and every other rearrangement was called non-productive. Following IMGT convention, CDR3 was defined as the stretch from the second conserved V-encoded cysteine to the conserved J-encoded phenylalanine. The earlier analysis of about 590 of the donors excluded sequences that lacked an unambiguous match to a single V gene segment. An earlier analysis of fewer than 750 of the donors called V segments functional above 56.7% productive rearrangements and segregating when the between-donor standard deviation exceeded 5%. To diagnose cytomegalovirus status from the catalog of TCR beta chain sequences, a statistical classification framework was built. In a later analysis, V and J genes were assigned by comparing TCR nucleotide sequences against IMGT/GENE-DB human TR gene sequences. Using the TCRdist pipeline, a later analysis assigned CDR3 sequences along with most-parsimonious VDJ recombination scenarios. In a later analysis, each TCR beta chain was defined by its CDR3 amino acid sequence together with its V-gene family, and reads without a unique V-gene family were excluded. A later analysis removed 500 to 600 highly shared, low-generation-probability nucleotide sequences to deal with suspected cross-contamination and a sequencing artifact. For each public chain, a later analysis derived a clonal expansion index from normalized ranks of inferred template counts within each repertoire. Generation probabilities in a later analysis came from a VDJ recombination model fitted to out-of-frame rearrangements, and those results were checked against IGoR. Hypergeometric tests were used in a later analysis to score TCR-TCR, TCR-HLA and TCR-CMV co-occurrence, with a repertoire-size bias correction applied to the TCR pairs. A later analysis estimated false discovery rates by permuting HLA or CMV assignments 20 times. In a later analysis, co-occurring TCRs were grouped with DBSCAN, and TCRdist sequence similarity was added when clustering was performed within HLA-allele-positive subsets. Repertoires with fewer than 30,000 or more than 120,000 public chains were left out of co-occurrence clustering, as were roughly five repertoires with anomalous nucleotide sharing. In TCRdb, the immuneACCESS table is reduced to in-frame sequences with V and J assigned. These tables do not hold every clone; where another copy was compared, an unresolved V gene accounts for under half, and the others remain unexplained. V and J calls and clone size are those listed in that table; D and trimming were worked out from the DNA. The sample includes 200,000 to 250,000 clones, with 82% observed a single time. 5% to 6.5% of the sample comes from the top ten.

Overall study results and their limits: Across donors, most TCR sequences were observed very rarely, whereas some public TCRs were present in many individuals. Specific HLA alleles were associated with around 18,000 TCR beta sequences at a false discovery rate of 0.05 in a later analysis. The only immune exposure information available for the cohort was CMV serostatus. A total of 150 or so TCR beta chains were listed by the study as associated with cytomegalovirus. Linkage disequilibrium might explain the correlated functional status among segregating V segments, but an unknown experimental factor could not be ruled out. According to a later analysis, most CMV-associated TCR beta chains appeared to be HLA-restricted, and the HLA associations seemed to be driven largely by CMV exposure. Compared with the approximately 710-donor mean, donors in an Asian-associated ancestry cluster had fewer N-insertions in productive TCRs, according to a later genetic analysis. Some IMGT-functional V segments, including TRBV6-2 and TRBV6-3, could not be told apart with the 87-base-pair reads, so those segments were excluded. Because HLA typing was missing for some donors at each locus, association tests included only the typed subset. Only TCR beta chains were sequenced in this cohort, and the absence of alpha or paired-chain data limited detectable features. A later analysis reported that several top co-occurrence clusters appeared linked to parvovirus B19, influenza, CMV and Epstein-Barr virus. In both the original and validation cohorts, the classifier was reported to diagnose cytomegalovirus status with high specificity and sensitivity. In an earlier analysis of approximately 590 of the donors, most TCR beta V segments appeared in productive rearrangements about 87% or about 30% of the time, broadly matching IMGT annotations. The sequencing pipeline was judged likely to have produced a cluster of highly shared sequence variants as a technical artifact. In vitro tests confirmed that a few of the cytomegalovirus-associated TCR beta chains recognize cytomegalovirus antigens. V-gene and J-gene trimming of TCR beta chains was associated with a missense DCLRE1C variant in a later genetic analysis, and the association was replicated in an independent cohort. A further reported finding was that TCR beta sequences accurately predicted the HLA-A and HLA-B alleles for most subjects in the first cohort. Roughly uniform sequencing depth across donors was assumed in presence/absence analyses, although this assumption may not hold. Because counts were too low, roughly 16 rarely observed V segments, including chromosome 9 orphons, were excluded from the earlier analysis of a few hundred of the donors. A later analysis found that TCR association rates varied across HLA loci, with DRB1 alleles showing the most associated TCRs and HLA-C alleles the fewest. When HLA alleles, especially DR and DQ, strongly co-occurred, attributing TCR associations to individual alleles was difficult. It was suggested by the authors that the approach could potentially be generalized to other disease states and immunological phenotypes. In a later analysis, HLA-associated TCR beta chains were found to be more clonally expanded and to have lower generation probabilities than equally common non-associated chains.

With regard to this clone: Its antigen is not yet known. No much larger clonotype is one base removed from it; base qualities were not supplied.

The cohort was made up of 500 to 850 healthy bone marrow donors. Cohort members were all nominally healthy when sampled, although unrecorded immune exposures were likely present. The donor was CMV seropositive and was included in the group of about 290 seropositive cohort members. A peripheral blood sample was provided by each donor, and peripheral blood mononuclear cells were used for TCR beta sequencing. The Qiagen DNeasy Blood Extraction Kit was used to extract genomic DNA from the blood cell samples. The TCR was taken from a woman aged 35 to 49 in good health and CMV-seropositive. The sequenced sample was PBMCs. The V and J segments used are TRBV9 and TRBJ1-1; the best D guess is TRBD1, with 6 bases matching. The CDR3 region has the sequence CASSGKEQGYTEAFF. Here is the DNA: TGTGCCAGCAGCGGAAAAGAACAGGGATACACTGAAGCTTTCTTT.